A single T cell receptor beta chain is shown here with its context. Trimming removed 4 bases at V and 2 bases at J, with 8 bases between. Per the germline V gene, CDR1 is KGHSH and CDR2 is LQKENI. The CDR3 covers 14 residues. This specimen belongs to a study of CD8 T cells in ankylosing spondylitis. TCRdb ran MiXCR on the 5' RACE reads and lists one entry per CDR3 protein. Of roughly 240,000 distinct CDR3 sequences listed, 32% are singletons. This clonotype was sampled from a male donor with ankylosing spondylitis or in good health (not recorded which). The sequenced material came from blood, either unsorted or a sorted T cell fraction (not recorded which). The V call is TRBV18, the J call TRBJ2-2; D remains ambiguous. The CDR3 here is CASSQDLNTGELFF. CDR3 sequence (DNA): TGTGCCAGCTCACAGGACCTAAACACCGGGGAGCTGTTTTTT.